A selection of T cell receptor beta chains follows, all from one sample in a study of CD8 T cells in ankylosing spondylitis. Each CDR3 protein is one row after TCRdb ran MiXCR on the 5' RACE reads. The table includes around 210,000 distinct CDR3 sequences, 7.5% to 9.5% detected once. Sequencing was performed on blood, either unsorted or a sorted T cell fraction (not recorded which). The source of these receptors is a female donor with ankylosing spondylitis or in good health (not recorded which). Both conserved end residues are part of each CDR3. The D gene is left open where the match is weak. Where a row states a size, it is once, few, many or the class of an expanded clone; other rows omit it.

many	TRBJ1-1	16	TRBV12-3/TRBV12-4	.	TGTGCCAGCAGTTCTGGGGGCCGTTTCATGAACACTGAAGCTTTCTTT	CASSSGGRFMNTEAFF
many	TRBJ1-2	12	TRBV12-3/TRBV12-4	.	TGTGCCAGCAGCTCGGTCCTGGGGGGCTACACCTTC	CASSSVLGGYTF
few	TRBJ2-1	16	TRBV7-2	TRBD1	TGTGCCAGCAGCTCCCGGCCGGGACAGTCCATGTTTGAGCAGTTCTTC	CASSSRPGQSMFEQFF
many	TRBJ1-1	15	TRBV27	.	TGTGCCAGCAGTTTTGGGATGGCAGGGAACACTGAAGCTTTCTTT	CASSFGMAGNTEAFF
many	TRBJ2-3	16	TRBV20-1	TRBD2	TGCAGTGCTAGAGACGAGAGCGGGAGATTGACAGATACGCAGTATTTT	CSARDESGRLTDTQYF
many	TRBJ2-3	14	TRBV7-2	.	TGTGCCAGCAGCTTATCCGGGCGCACAGATACGCAGTATTTT	CASSLSGRTDTQYF
many	TRBJ2-1	16	TRBV7-3	.	TGTGCCAGCAGCTTATACGGCTCTTCAGGGTACAATGAGCAGTTCTTC	CASSLYGSSGYNEQFF
many	TRBJ2-1	11	TRBV6-1	.	TGTGCCAGCAGGGACTACAATGAGCAGTTCTTC	CASRDYNEQFF
many	TRBJ2-5	13	TRBV7-9	.	TGTGCCAGCAGCTTAGCCGTACGTGAGACCCAGTACTTC	CASSLAVRETQYF
many	TRBJ2-1	15	TRBV3-1	TRBD2	TGTGCCAGCAGCTCACGGACTAGCGACCCACGAGGGCAGTTCTTC	CASSSRTSDPRGQFF
.	TRBJ2-6	19	TRBV7-8	.	TGTGCCAGCAGCTGGGGGCGTGGCCAGGGCGACTCTGGGGCCAACGTCCTGACTTTC	CASSWGRGQGDSGANVLTF
.	TRBJ2-3	13	TRBV20-1	TRBD2	TGCAGTGCTAGAGAAGCGGGAGCTGATACGCAGTATTTT	CSAREAGADTQYF
many	TRBJ2-3	15	TRBV5-6	.	TGTGCCAGTCACAGGGCTACCTCCCCCACAGATACGCAGTATTTT	CASHRATSPTDTQYF
many	TRBJ1-5	13	TRBV3-1	.	TGTGCCAGCAGCCACGGGCCCCATCAGCCCCAGCATTTT	CASSHGPHQPQHF
many	TRBJ2-7	14	TRBV13	TRBD1	TGTGCCAGCAGCCCCGGGACAGACTACTACGAGCAGTACTTC	CASSPGTDYYEQYF
many	TRBJ2-1	16	TRBV6-5	.	TGTGCCAGCAGTCACCTACCATCCGGGGGAGGAAATGAGCAGTTCTTC	CASSHLPSGGGNEQFF
many	TRBJ1-5	13	TRBV20-1	.	TGCAGTGCTAGGGCAGGGACCTATCAGCCCCAGCATTTT	CSARAGTYQPQHF
many	TRBJ2-7	13	TRBV18	.	TGTGCCAGTTTACTCCGGGCCCAGAGTGAGCAGTACTTC	CASLLRAQSEQYF
many	TRBJ1-1	11	TRBV2	.	TGTGCCTCAAACCTTGGCACTGAAGCTTTCTTT	CASNLGTEAFF
.	TRBJ1-2	17	TRBV2	TRBD1	TGTGCCAGCAGCCATACCTGGGACAGGGGGCTCGACTATGGCTACACCTTC	CASSHTWDRGLDYGYTF
.	TRBJ2-3	17	TRBV20-1	TRBD2	TGCTGTGCTTTCCCCCCACGACTAGCGGGAGTAGCAGATACGCAGTATTTT	CCAFPPRLAGVADTQYF
many	TRBJ2-5	19	TRBV7-8	TRBD1	TGTGCCAGCAGCCCCCAAAGCGGGACAGGGAAAGGGTCCAAAGAGACCCAGTACTTC	CASSPQSGTGKGSKETQYF
many	TRBJ2-3	13	TRBV9	.	TGTGCCAGCAGCGCGCAGGGCACAGATACGCAGTATTTT	CASSAQGTDTQYF
.	TRBJ1-1	13	TRBV29-1	.	TGCAGCGTTGACACCTTTCGGGGCACTGAAGCTTTCTTT	CSVDTFRGTEAFF
.	TRBJ2-1	16	TRBV5-1	.	TGCGCCAGCAGCCTCTTTCCGGGACATGGCATTAGTGAGCAGTTCTTC	CASSLFPGHGISEQFF
.	TRBJ2-6	18	TRBV11-2	.	TGTGCCAGCAGCTTAACCGCAGGGTCCCCCTCTGGGGCCAACGCCCTGACTTTC	CASSLTAGSPSGANALTF
many	TRBJ2-1	18	TRBV20-1	TRBD1	TGCAGTGCTTCTGCAGACTCGAGACTCGCTCTACAGGGGGATGAGCAGTTCTTC	CSASADSRLALQGDEQFF
.	TRBJ1-1	14	TRBV7-9	TRBD1	TGTGCCAGCAGCTTATCCACAGGGGTGACTGAAGCTTTCTTT	CASSLSTGVTEAFF
many	TRBJ2-7	13	TRBV20-1	.	TGCAGTGCTAGAGGTCCGGGCGGTCACGAGCAGTACTTC	CSARGPGGHEQYF
.	TRBJ2-1	14	TRBV29-1	TRBD2	TGCAGCGTTGACACTAGCGGTTTCGACAATGAGCAGTTCTTC	CSVDTSGFDNEQFF
many	TRBJ2-3	16	TRBV5-1	.	TGCGCCAGCAGCGCCGACTCCCTCCCGGGCACAGATACGCAGTATTTT	CASSADSLPGTDTQYF
many	TRBJ1-2	16	TRBV12-3/TRBV12-4	TRBD1	TGTGCCAGCGGCCCCGGGACAGGGGCCGGTTGGGATGGCTACACCTTC	CASGPGTGAGWDGYTF
many	TRBJ2-7	14	TRBV19	TRBD2	TGTGCCAGTAGTATAGCGGCGGGGGGCTACGAGCAGTACTTC	CASSIAAGGYEQYF
many	TRBJ1-5	15	TRBV12-3/TRBV12-4	.	TGTGCCAGCAGTCGGGATCCCGTACAGTCCCGGGCCCAGCATTTT	CASSRDPVQSRAQHF
many	TRBJ1-1	14	TRBV6-2/TRBV6-3	TRBD1	TGTGCCAGCAGTTCCTTACAGGGGGCCACTGAAGCTTTCTTT	CASSSLQGATEAFF
many	TRBJ2-7	18	TRBV14	TRBD1	TGTGCCAGCAGCCCACCGAAAGGAACAGGGGGAACAACCTACGAGCAGTACTTC	CASSPPKGTGGTTYEQYF
many	TRBJ2-3	14	TRBV20-1	TRBD2	TGCAGTGCTTCAGTCCCCGGGAGGGGAAATACGCAGTATTTT	CSASVPGRGNTQYF
.	TRBJ1-6	13	TRBV19	.	TGTGCCAGTGGGGGCATGGGGAACTCACCCCTCCACTTT	CASGGMGNSPLHF
.	TRBJ2-1	12	TRBV6-6	.	TGTGCCAGCAGTTACCGGGACTCTGAGCAGTTCTTC	CASSYRDSEQFF
many	TRBJ2-1	16	TRBV5-1	.	TGCGCCAGCAGCTCAAAGACAGGTCCCTCCTACAATGAGCAGTTCTTC	CASSSKTGPSYNEQFF
.	TRBJ2-2	17	TRBV7-3	TRBD1	TGTGCCAGCAGCCAAACAGGACAGGGGGTTAACACCGGGGAGCTGTTTTTT	CASSQTGQGVNTGELFF
.	TRBJ2-1	11	TRBV19	.	TGTGCCAGTAGGGTTAGGGATGAGCAGTTCTTC	CASRVRDEQFF
.	TRBJ2-7	13	TRBV20-1	.	TGCAGTGCTAGAAAGCGGGCGGCCTACGAGCAGTACTTC	CSARKRAAYEQYF
many	TRBJ1-1	13	TRBV24-1	.	TGTGCCACCAGTGACCATATGAACACTGAAGCTTTCTTT	CATSDHMNTEAFF
many	TRBJ2-1	14	TRBV14	TRBD1	TGTGCCAGCAGCTGGGACAGGGAACCCAATGAGCAGTTCTTC	CASSWDREPNEQFF
many	TRBJ2-7	13	TRBV6-5	.	TGTGCCAGCAGTTGGGTACTGGCTGGCGAGCAGTACTTC	CASSWVLAGEQYF
many	TRBJ1-2	11	TRBV20-1	TRBD1	TGCAGTGCTAGCAGGGGGCAGGGCTACACCTTC	CSASRGQGYTF
many	TRBJ2-3	18	TRBV21-1	.	TGTGCCAGCAGTCCTAATCAGGGACTAGCGAAGATCACAGATACGCAGTATTTT	CASSPNQGLAKITDTQYF
few	TRBJ2-3	13	TRBV2	.	TGTGCCAGCGTTCGGACAGGCACAGATACGCAGTATTTT	CASVRTGTDTQYF
many	TRBJ2-1	13	TRBV12-3/TRBV12-4	.	TGTGCCAGCAGTTTAGGGGCGGAAAATGAGCAGTTCTTC	CASSLGAENEQFF
many	TRBJ1-1	15	TRBV21-1	.	TGTGCCAGCAGCGCCCGACCGTTTGGGAGCACTGAAGCTTTCTTT	CASSARPFGSTEAFF
many	TRBJ2-1	14	TRBV19	.	TGTGCCAGTAGTATAGACTCAGCTACTAATGAGCAGTTCTTC	CASSIDSATNEQFF
few	TRBJ2-3	14	TRBV6-5	.	TGTGCCAGCAGTTCAGCGGGTCTTGGTGATACGCAGTATTTT	CASSSAGLGDTQYF
.	TRBJ1-2	14	TRBV18	TRBD1	TGTGCCAGCTCACCACCGGTAACAGGGGACGGCTACACCTTC	CASSPPVTGDGYTF
many	TRBJ2-7	16	TRBV5-6	TRBD2	TGTGCCAGCAGCTCTAGGACTAGCGGGGGATCCTACGAGCAGTACTTC	CASSSRTSGGSYEQYF
.	TRBJ2-3	14	TRBV30	TRBD2	TGTGCCTGGAGTGAGGGACTAGCCACAGATACGCAGTATTTT	CAWSEGLATDTQYF
many	TRBJ2-5	16	TRBV5-6	TRBD2	TGTGCCAGCAGCTTGCGGGTAGCGGGAGGCCAAGAGACCCAGTACTTC	CASSLRVAGGQETQYF
many	TRBJ2-3	11	TRBV29-1	.	TGCAGCGGGAGTGAGCCAGATACGCAGTATTTT	CSGSEPDTQYF